This T cell receptor (beta chain) is from a study of OX40 agonist ivuxolimab in advanced cancers. Study-level information: The dose of intravenous ivuxolimab that patients received every 2 weeks ranged from 0.01 to 10 mg/kg. Patients achieving partial responses numbered three: one hepatocellular carcinoma case and two cutaneous melanoma cases.

Clones were sequenced by immunoSEQ multiplex PCR, and TCRdb holds only the in-frame ones, with some missing. The repertoire consists of fewer than 70,000 clones, with 84% occurring once and the leading ten covering 2% to 2.5%. Comment on this clone: Its target is not known.

The study, taken as a whole, reports: In the 0.1 to 3.0 mg/kg range, CD4+ and CD8+ blood T cells had expanded clonally by week 6. Among the nonresponders, some also had low normalized T-cell clonal expansion.

The input for sequencing was CD4+ or CD8+ T cells sorted from blood, taken in a trial of the OX40 agonist ivuxolimab. The sequence came from an adult with an advanced solid tumor such as melanoma, head and neck, liver or kidney cancer.

The CDR3 DNA reads TGTGCCAGTAGTATAGATCTCGGCGGACGCGACGAGCAGTACTTC. This sequence encodes CASSIDLGGRDEQYF. The V gene is TRBV19, the J gene TRBJ2-7; D is unclear. CDR3 size: 15 residues. V shed 0 bases and J shed 5 bases, with 14 bases lying between them. Looked up from germline, CDR1 is LNHDA and CDR2 is SQIVND (reference sequence).